Shown below are 8 T cell receptor beta chains from a single sample sequenced in a study of T cell responses to AZD1222 COVID-19 vaccine. TCRdb's copy holds only in-frame clones and misses some; the assay was immunoSEQ multiplex PCR. The table records 100,000 or so clones, over 80% of them present only once. This sample comprised peripheral blood, obtained on day 0 of AZD1222 vaccination. These receptors all come from an adult in good health.

This clone was counted once. The gene calls are TRBV4-1 and TRBJ2-7, with D possibly being TRBD2 (6 bases). Looked up from germline, CDR1 is MGHRA and CDR2 is YSYEKL. Trimming removed 1 base at V and 2 bases at J, with 12 bases between. The CDR3 spans 15 residues. The CDR3 nucleotides are TGCGCCAGCAGCCAAGTCGTCCTAGCGACCTACGAGCAGTACTTC. This translates into CASSQVVLATYEQYF.

The genes are TRBV9 and TRBJ2-1; 11 nucleotides agree with TRBD2. Trimming at V came to 0 bases and at J to 5 bases, leaving 10 bases not matched to a gene. The CDR3 extends over 18 amino acids. Germline CDR1 and CDR2: SGDLS and YYNGEE. The chain's CDR3 is CASSVDLAGGPTDNEQFF. The CDR3 DNA reads as TGTGCCAGCAGCGTAGATCTAGCGGGGGGCCCAACCGACAATGAGCAGTTCTTC.

V usage is TRBV19 and J usage is TRBJ1-2, with D maybe TRBD1 (5 bases). CDR3 size: 13 residues. V lost 5 bases and J lost 2, with 9 bases in between. CDR1 is LNHDA and CDR2 is SQIVND in the germline V gene (reference sequence). CDR3 in amino acids: CASSLRQNYGYTF. DNA of the CDR3: TGTGCCAGTAGTTTGAGACAGAACTATGGCTACACCTTC.

This chain connects TRBV5-8 to TRBJ1-5; D unresolved. This CDR3 contains 11 residues. V was trimmed by 2 bases and J by 7 bases, leaving 4 bases between them. Per germline, CDR1 SGHTS and CDR2 YDEGEE. The CDR3 DNA follows: TGTGCCAGCAGCTTAGGCCAGCCCCAGCATTTT. Translation: CASSLGQPQHF. The full variable domain, with the rest looked up from reference TRBV5-8 and TRBJ1-5, is EAGVTQSPTHLIKTRGQQATLRCSPISGHTSVYWYQQALGLGLQFLLWYDEGEERNRGNFPPRFSGRQFPNYSSELNVNALELEDSALYLCASSLGQPQHFGDGTRLSIL.

This clone is a singleton in its sample. The chain employs TRBV14 and TRBJ2-5; D unclear. The germline V gene encodes CDR1 SGHDN and CDR2 FVKESK. The CDR3 length is 16 residues. V was cut by 1 base and J by 1 base, with 13 bases left in between. CDR3 coding DNA: TGTGCCAGCAGCCAAGGTTTCGATGCCTTCCAAGAGACCCAGTACTTC. It yields the protein CASSQGFDAFQETQYF.

The V gene is TRBV7-9, the J gene TRBJ2-7, with D unresolved. Germline loops: CDR1 SEHNR, CDR2 FQNEAQ (reference sequence). The ends were cut back, 5 bases at V and 6 bases at J, with 11 bases in the middle. This CDR3 has 12 amino acids. The DNA for the CDR3 is TGTGCCAGCAGCCTAAGACCGGGCGAGCAGTACTTC. This codes for CASSLRPGEQYF. The full variable domain, its missing parts supplied by reference TRBV7-9 and TRBJ2-7, is DTGVSQNPRHKITKRGQNVTFRCDPISEHNRLYWYRQTLGQGPEFLTYFQNEAQLEKSRLLSDRFSAERPKGSFSTLEIQRTEQGDSAMYLCASSLRPGEQYFGPGTRLTVT.

The genes are TRBV19 and TRBJ1-5; the match to TRBD1 covers 9 bases. V lost 5 bases, J lost 2 bases, and 4 bases stayed unmatched. The CDR3 has 15 residues. In germline, CDR1 is LNHDA, CDR2 SQIVND (reference sequence). DNA for the CDR3: TGTGCCAGTAGTGTCCGACAGGGGGGCAATCAGCCCCAGCATTTT. This translates into CASSVRQGGNQPQHF.

CDR3 DNA sequence: TGTGCCAGCAGTTTCTCCCCCCGGGGAAACTATGGCTACACCTTC. Translation gives CASSFSPRGNYGYTF. This chain links TRBV28 with TRBJ1-2, with D uncertain. Germline values: CDR1 MDHEN, CDR2 SYDVKM. With 3 bases removed from V and 2 bases from J, the gap between germline ends came to 13 bases. The CDR3 sequence is 15 residues long.